The sequence of this T cell receptor (beta chain) was determined in a study of cytomegalovirus exposure and HLA in healthy donors. Study as a whole: Samples from HLA-typed donors yielded about 80 million unique TCRs in an early data release. Among the 350 to 400 donors who were genotyped, roughly 86% fell in the genetic ancestry cluster that is associated with self-reported Caucasian donors. Study-level results: Later analysis identified a missense DCLRE1C variant that was linked to TCR beta V- and J-gene trimming.

Worth noting for this clone: Its antigen remains unknown.

The PCR contained 60 Vbeta and 13 Jbeta primers. Repertoires were generated with immunoSEQ multiplex PCR, while TCRdb's copy carries only in-frame clones and drops some. The sample yields around 130,000 clones, roughly three quarters seen once. The receptor's source is a woman aged 40 to 55 in good health and CMV-seronegative. The source material was PBMCs.

The CDR3 nucleotides read TGCGCCAGCAGCCCAGGTGGGAGCAATCAGCCCCAGCATTTT. It encodes CASSPGGSNQPQHF. The gene calls are TRBV5-1 and TRBJ1-5; no clear D. Germline V gene lookup returns CDR1 SGHRS and CDR2 YFSETQ. With 4 bases removed from V and 1 base from J, the gap between germline ends came to 9 bases. The CDR3 has 14 residues.